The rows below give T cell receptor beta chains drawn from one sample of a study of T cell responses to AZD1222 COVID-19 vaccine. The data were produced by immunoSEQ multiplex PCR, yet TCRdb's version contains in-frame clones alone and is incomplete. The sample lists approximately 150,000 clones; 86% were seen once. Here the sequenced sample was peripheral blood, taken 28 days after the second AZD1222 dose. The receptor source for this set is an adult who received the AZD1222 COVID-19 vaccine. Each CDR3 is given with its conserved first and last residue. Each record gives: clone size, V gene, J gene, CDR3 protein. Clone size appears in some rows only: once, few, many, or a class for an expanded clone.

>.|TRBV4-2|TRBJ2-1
CASSQGAGVYEQFF
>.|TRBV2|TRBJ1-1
CASSEAGLEAFF
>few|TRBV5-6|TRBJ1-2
CASSLGGQGYGYTF
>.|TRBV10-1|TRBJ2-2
CASKERGTGELFF
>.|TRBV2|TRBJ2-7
CASTTDRARGEQYF
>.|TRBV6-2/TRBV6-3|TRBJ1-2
CASSPGQEWGGYTF
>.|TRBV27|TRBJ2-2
CASSSTTGGYAGELFF
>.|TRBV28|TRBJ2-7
CASTGQVPYEQYF
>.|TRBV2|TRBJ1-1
CASRNGQVNTEAFF
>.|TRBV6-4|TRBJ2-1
CASSSGSGYGEQFF
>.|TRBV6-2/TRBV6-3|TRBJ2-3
CASSWGPDTQYF
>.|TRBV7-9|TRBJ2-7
CASSLVQVGEQYF
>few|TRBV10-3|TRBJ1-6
CAINQQGDNSPLHF
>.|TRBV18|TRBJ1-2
CASSPPIITTQGDNYGYTF
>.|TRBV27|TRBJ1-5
CASSLVTPSNQPQHF
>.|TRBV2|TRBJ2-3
CASSPIDRFTDTQYF
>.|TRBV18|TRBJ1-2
CASSPPMGQGATGYTF
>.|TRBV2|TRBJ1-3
CASSWTGSVNTIYF
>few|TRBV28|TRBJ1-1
CASSLTGPAEEAFF
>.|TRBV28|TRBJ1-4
CASTNLGDEGEKLFF
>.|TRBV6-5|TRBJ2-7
CASSYSRGVESYEQYF
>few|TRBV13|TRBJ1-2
CASSPGGEAGVNYGYTF
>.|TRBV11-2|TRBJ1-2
CASSSGTLYGYTF
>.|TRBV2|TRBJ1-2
CASSWTGDSNYGYTF
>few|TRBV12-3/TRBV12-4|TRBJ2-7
CASNSGTAYEQYF
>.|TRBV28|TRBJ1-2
CASGGAGSYYGYTF
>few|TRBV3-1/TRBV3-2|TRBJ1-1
CASIRTEGTEAFF
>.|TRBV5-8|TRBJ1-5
CASSLGQWRVSPQHF
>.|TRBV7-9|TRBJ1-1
CASSPPGGGIFTEAFF
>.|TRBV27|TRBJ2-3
CASSSLGSTDTQYF
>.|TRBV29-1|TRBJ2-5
CSVRLAGRQETQYF
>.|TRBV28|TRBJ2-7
CASSSSGTAYEQYF
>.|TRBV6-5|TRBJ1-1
CASSYSTWAETEAFF
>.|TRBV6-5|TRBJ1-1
CASSYLQENTEAFF
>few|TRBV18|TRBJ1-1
CASSPLPAGAEAFF
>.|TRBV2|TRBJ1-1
CASSEARGRDEAFF
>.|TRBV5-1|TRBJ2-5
CASSLYPGTSGGASETQYF
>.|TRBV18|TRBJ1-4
CASSPRGNEKLFF
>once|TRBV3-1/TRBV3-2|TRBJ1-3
CASSQLSGGVGNTIYF
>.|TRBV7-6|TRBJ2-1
CASSNRQGVTSGNEQFF
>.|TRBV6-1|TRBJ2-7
CASSERDSGWSYEQYF
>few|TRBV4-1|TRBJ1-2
CASSQPLYRGRSGYGYTF
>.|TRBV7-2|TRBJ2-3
CASSPTRDTQYF
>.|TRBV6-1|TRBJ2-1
CASRDPSGKFF
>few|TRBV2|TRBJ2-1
CASSLLGQGSNEQFF
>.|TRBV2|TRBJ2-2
CASSEDGGRTDTGELFF
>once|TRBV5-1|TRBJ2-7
CASSLVGFEQYF
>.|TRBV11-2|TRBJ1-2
CASSGRVGGFGYTF
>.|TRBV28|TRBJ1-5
CASRTDRALNQPQHF
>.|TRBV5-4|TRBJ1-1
CASSLGQGGPEAFF
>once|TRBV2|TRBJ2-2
CASTQGAGGELFF
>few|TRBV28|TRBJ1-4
CASSMTVSAQNEKLFF
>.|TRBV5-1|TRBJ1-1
CASSLLQNTEAFF
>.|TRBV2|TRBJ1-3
CASSESGGFGNTIYF
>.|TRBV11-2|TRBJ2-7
CASSLDRIYEQYF
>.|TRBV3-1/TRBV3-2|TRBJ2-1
CASSQVVAYNEQFF
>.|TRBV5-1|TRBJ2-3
CASSFSGVTDTQYF
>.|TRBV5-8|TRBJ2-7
CASSQGQGWTDEQYF
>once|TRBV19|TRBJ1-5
CASTAGQMFNQPQHF
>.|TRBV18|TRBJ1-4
CASSFMDSRSTNEKLFF